A single sample gave rise to the 21 T cell receptor beta chains below, sequenced in a study of T cell changes during pregnancy in multiple sclerosis. Sequencing was performed with immunoSEQ multiplex PCR; in TCRdb, only in-frame clones are kept and a portion is missing. The sample records 55,000 to 80,000 clones, roughly 90% being singletons. This specimen consisted of peripheral blood, obtained after pregnancy. These TCRs come from a female donor in good health, enrolled as a control in a pregnancy study.

The chain combines TRBV27 with TRBJ2-3; a possible D gene is TRBD2 (5 bases). The CDR3 is 18 residues long. Germline CDR1 is MNHEY and CDR2 is SMNVEV (reference sequence). Trimming pared 4 bases from V and 5 bases from J, leaving 25 bases between. Here the CDR3 DNA reads TGTGCCAGCAGTTCTTCCCCCCGTCTGGGCGGCGAGGGAGATACGCAGTATTTT. It is translated as CASSSSPRLGGEGDTQYF.

V usage is TRBV7-9 and J usage is TRBJ1-4, with TRBD1 as a possible D gene (6 bases). Germline CDR1 SEHNR, CDR2 FQNEAQ (reference sequence). The CDR3 loop spans 13 amino acids. Trimming stripped 3 bases from V and 8 bases from J, with 10 bases between. The CDR3 nucleotides read TGTGCCAGCAGCTTGGGGGGGGCCGAAAAACTGTTTTTT. The encoded protein is CASSLGGAEKLFF.

The chain employs TRBV5-1 and TRBJ2-7; tentatively, D is TRBD1 (5 bases). Trimming shortened V by 2 bases and J by 5 bases, and 17 bases separated the two germline ends. CDR1 is SGHRS and CDR2 is YFSETQ in the germline V gene. The CDR3 has 15 amino acids. The CDR3 nucleotides read TGCGCCAGCAGCTTAGTGGCAGGGTACATCCACGAGCAGTACTTC. It yields the protein CASSLVAGYIHEQYF.

V gene TRBV4-3 combines with J gene TRBJ2-7, with D perhaps TRBD1 (6 bases). Germline CDR1 LGHNA, CDR2 YSLEER. Trimming pared 0 bases from V and 4 bases from J, leaving 13 bases between. The CDR3 runs to 15 residues. The CDR3 loop reads CASSQDRQGFYEQYF. In nucleotides, the CDR3 is TGCGCCAGCAGCCAAGATAGGCAGGGGTTTTACGAGCAGTACTTC.

The chain carries TRBV27 and TRBJ1-2; a possible D gene is TRBD1 (6 bases). Germline V gene sequence: CDR1 MNHEY, CDR2 SMNVEV (reference sequence). The CDR3 has 14 residues. Trimming took off 8 bases at V and 4 bases at J, with 17 bases between the two ends. The CDR3 sequence: CASSHAGAGYGYTF. The CDR3 DNA sequence: TGTGCCAGCTCACACGCAGGGGCAGGCTATGGCTACACCTTC.

The chain links TRBV5-1 to TRBJ2-3; 11 bases match TRBD2. V was clipped by 4 bases and J by 1 base; unmatched bases: 2. Germline assignment: CDR1 SGHRS and CDR2 YFSETQ. The CDR3 is 15 residues long. The CDR3 DNA is TGCGCCAGCAGCGGGGGACTAGCGGGCACAGATACGCAGTATTTT. The encoded protein is CASSGGLAGTDTQYF.

The J gene is TRBJ1-5, the V gene TRBV30; no clear D gene. This CDR3 is 13 amino acids long. Germline CDR1 and CDR2: GTSNPN and SVGIG (reference sequence). V was trimmed by 2 bases and J by 1 base, leaving 6 bases between them. The CDR3 here is CAWSLSSNQPQHF. DNA of the CDR3: TGTGCCTGGAGTTTGTCGAGCAATCAGCCCCAGCATTTT.

The CDR3 DNA sequence: TGTGCCAGCAGTTTTCTAGCGGGACTTTCTGATACGCAGTATTTT. Residues: CASSFLAGLSDTQYF. The rearrangement joins TRBV27 to TRBJ2-3; 9 nucleotides agree with TRBD2. CDR1 and CDR2 from the germline V gene are MNHEY and SMNVEV (reference sequence). J was trimmed by 6 bases and V by 3 bases; bases with no gene match: 7. The CDR3 totals 15 residues.

The CDR3 here is CASSSNQGSEQYF. The CDR3 DNA follows: TGTGCCAGCAGCTCTAATCAGGGATCCGAGCAGTACTTC. The chain links TRBV5-6 to TRBJ2-7; D perhaps matches TRBD1 (5 bases). V lost 3 bases and J 6 bases, leaving 13 bases between the germline ends. CDR3 length: 13 residues. CDR1 is SGHDT, CDR2 YYEEEE, per germline.

The chain uses TRBV7-9 and TRBJ1-1; D not resolved. Germline CDR1 is SEHNR and CDR2 is FQNEAQ (reference sequence). The germline V and J ends were trimmed by 3 bases and 5 bases, with 13 bases remaining between them. The CDR3 consists of 14 residues. The CDR3 protein is CASSFGGGRTEAFF. The CDR3 DNA follows: TGTGCCAGCAGCTTCGGCGGAGGGAGGACTGAAGCTTTCTTT.

The rearrangement links TRBV6-1 to TRBJ2-3; 9 bases are a match to TRBD2. The CDR3 length is 15 residues. V was pared by 3 bases and J by 1 base, with 2 bases of the junction left unmatched. Germline lookup yields CDR1 MNHNS and CDR2 SASEGT. The CDR3: CASSEQRGGTDTQYF. The CDR3 DNA sequence: TGTGCCAGCAGTGAGCAGCGGGGGGGCACAGATACGCAGTATTTT.

The J gene is TRBJ2-6, the V gene TRBV5-4; possible D gene TRBD1, 5 bases. Looked up from germline, CDR1 is SGHNT and CDR2 is YYREEE (reference sequence). V was shortened by 4 bases and J by 0 bases, with 8 bases between the two germline ends. There are 15 residues in the CDR3. The chain's CDR3 is CASSGQGSGANVLTF. CDR3 bases: TGTGCCAGCAGCGGGCAGGGCTCTGGGGCCAACGTCCTGACTTTC. The entire variable domain, with the rest obtained from reference TRBV5-4 and TRBJ2-6, is as follows: ETGVTQSPTHLIKTRGQQVTLRCSSQSGHNTVSWYQQALGQGPQFIFQYYREEENGRGNFPPRFSGLQFPNYSSELNVNALELDDSALYLCASSGQGSGANVLTFGAGSRLTVL.

The CDR3 loop is CASSQGQGIPPYEQYF. For the CDR3, the DNA is TGCGCCAGCAGCCAAGGACAGGGAATACCACCCTACGAGCAGTACTTC. This rearrangement joins TRBV4-1 to TRBJ2-7; 7 nucleotides match TRBD1. The CDR3 loop spans 16 amino acids. Germline trimming cut 1 base from V and 2 bases from J; bases unmatched to any gene: 8. CDR1 MGHRA and CDR2 YSYEKL come from the germline V gene.

This rearrangement joins TRBV5-1 to TRBJ1-5; 10 bases are shared with TRBD1. The germline CDR1 and CDR2 sequences are SGHRS and YFSETQ. J gave up 7 bases and V 6 bases, and 10 bases lay outside the gene matches. CDR3 size: 15 residues. The CDR3: CASTTTGGPNQPQHF. CDR3 coding DNA: TGCGCCAGCACCACGACAGGGGGCCCCAACCAGCCCCAGCATTTT.

J is TRBJ2-3 and V is TRBV19, with D maybe TRBD1 (5 bases). Trimming cost V 3 bases and J 2 bases, with 15 bases left between them. This CDR3 has 16 amino acids. The germline V gene has CDR1 LNHDA and CDR2 SQIVND (reference sequence). In nucleotides, the CDR3 is TGTGCCAGTAGTATTCTCTCAGGGCCCACCACAGATACGCAGTATTTT. Encoded protein: CASSILSGPTTDTQYF.

V is TRBV4-3 and J is TRBJ2-1; D is unclear. The V end was cut by 1 base, the J end by 4 bases, with 8 bases between. The CDR3 runs 14 residues. CDR1 is LGHNA, CDR2 YSLEER, per germline. The DNA of the CDR3 is TGCGCCAGCAGCCAAGTAAATACATACAATGAGCAGTTCTTC. Its translation: CASSQVNTYNEQFF.

This sequence joins TRBV21-1 and TRBJ2-7; the DNA was not compared with TRBD1, the D call given in the table. TRBV21-1 is noted as a pseudogene. The CDR3 is 16 residues long. CDR3 protein: CASSNALYRDLYEQYF. CDR3 bases: TGTGCCAGCAGCAATGCCCTCTACAGGGATCTGTACGAGCAGTACTTC.

The table lists this clone with a few counts. The chain links TRBV19 to TRBJ2-7, with D possibly matching TRBD2 (5 bases). The V gene's germline CDR1 is LNHDA and CDR2 SQIVND (reference sequence). Trimming took 7 bases from V and 0 from J, leaving 13 bases between them. The CDR3 extends over 14 amino acids. DNA for the CDR3: TGTGCCAGTACCGACGCGAGGGTCTCCTACGAGCAGTACTTC. This translates into CASTDARVSYEQYF. The full variable domain, completed using reference TRBV19 and TRBJ2-7, is DGGITQSPKYLFRKEGQNVTLSCEQNLNHDAMYWYRQDPGQGLRLIYYSQIVNDFQKGDIAEGYSVSREKKESFPLTVTSAQKNPTAFYLCASTDARVSYEQYFGPGTRLTVT.

In this sample, this clone turned up once. This chain uses TRBV18 with TRBJ1-4; 7 bases map to TRBD1. J gave up 0 bases and V 6 bases, and 1 base lay outside the gene matches. Germline loops: CDR1 KGHSH, CDR2 LQKENI. The CDR3 is made up of 14 amino acids. Here the CDR3 reads CASSGTATNEKLFF. The CDR3 nucleotides are TGTGCCAGCTCCGGGACAGCAACTAATGAAAAACTGTTTTTT.

This chain connects TRBV5-6 to TRBJ1-2, with D possibly TRBD1 on 5 matching bases. CDR1 is SGHDT, CDR2 YYEEEE, per germline. The CDR3 totals 15 residues. V was clipped by 0 bases and J by 3 bases, with 12 bases between them. The CDR3 protein is CASSLGTGSDYGYTF. DNA for the CDR3: TGTGCCAGCAGCTTGGGAACAGGCAGCGACTATGGCTACACCTTC. Filled out from reference TRBV5-6 and TRBJ1-2, the complete variable domain reads DAGVTQSPTHLIKTRGQQVTLRCSPKSGHDTVSWYQQALGQGPQFIFQYYEEEERQRGNFPDRFSGHQFPNYSSELNVNALLLGDSALYLCASSLGTGSDYGYTFGSGTRLTVV.

The chain recombines TRBV9 with TRBJ2-7, with a weak D call TRBD2 (5 bases). Germline CDR1 is SGDLS and CDR2 is YYNGEE. Trimming stripped 0 bases from V and 1 base from J, with 8 bases between. The CDR3 length is 14 residues. CDR3 sequence (DNA): TGTGCCAGCAGCGTAGCCTCGGGGTCCTACGAGCAGTACTTC. It specifies CASSVASGSYEQYF.